This TCR beta chain comes out of a study of beta chain features in type 1 diabetes. Findings and caveats of the study: In all four CD4+ subsets, TCRB CDR3 length was significantly, moderately reduced in type 1 diabetes.

This clone has only a few counts. Its antigen is undetermined. Every bit of the isolated RNA underwent reverse transcription, so sequencing read expressed TCRB transcripts. Sequencing used immunoSEQ multiplex PCR; TCRdb keeps in-frame clones, though not all of them. The profile shows roughly 150,000 clones, 11% of them singletons. CD4+ naive, central memory, regulatory and stem cell-like memory subsets were isolated by sorting on CD45RO/CCR7/CD25/CD127/CD95/CD27. V was shortened by 2 bases and J by 7 bases, with 19 bases between the two germline ends. Germline CDR1 reads SGDLS; CDR2 reads YYNGEE. This CDR3 region has 16 residues.

V gene TRBV9 combines with J gene TRBJ2-1; D gene ambiguous. The sequenced sample was central memory CD4+ T cells from blood. The receptor was derived from a man aged 18 to 30 in good health. CDR3 sequence (DNA): TGTGCCAGCAGCGTCGGCGTTATATTCCCCGGGAATGAGCAGTTCTTC. As protein: CASSVGVIFPGNEQFF.